A selection of T cell receptor beta chains follows, all from one sample in a study of shared clonotypes between healthy human individuals. Some clones are missing from TCRdb's copy, which holds only in-frame ones; the method was immunoSEQ multiplex PCR. The sample has about 2.2 million clones; approximately 94% are singletons. The sample taken for sequencing was naive CD8+ T cells from PBMCs. The receptors come from a man between 18 and 29 years old in good health. Some clones in this sample may be carry-over from other donors' samples. CDR3s include the opening cysteine and the closing phenylalanine or tryptophan. D genes are given only for firm matches. Some rows have no size entry. The others give once, few or many, or a class for an expanded clone.

D: .; size: .; V: TRBV7-9; J: TRBJ1-5; DNA: TGTGCCAGCAGCTTAGGAGGGGTAGGCAGCAATCAGCCCCAGCATTTT; CDR3: CASSLGGVGSNQPQHF
D: TRBD2; size: once; V: TRBV2; J: TRBJ2-2; DNA: TGTGCCAGCAGTGAAGCGTCGGGGGGGCCCGACACCGGGGAGCTGTTTTTT; CDR3: CASSEASGGPDTGELFF
D: .; size: .; V: TRBV15; J: TRBJ1-1; DNA: TGTGCCACCAGCAGCTGGGGAGCGCTTGACGAAGCTTTCTTT; CDR3: CATSSWGALDEAFF
D: .; size: .; V: TRBV28; J: TRBJ2-2; DNA: TGTGCCAACGACATTCTGAACACCGGGGAGCTGTTTTTT; CDR3: CANDILNTGELFF
D: .; size: .; V: TRBV29-1; J: TRBJ1-2; DNA: TGCAGCGTTGAAAACCCCGGACAGCCTAACTATGGCTACACCTTC; CDR3: CSVENPGQPNYGYTF
D: .; size: .; V: TRBV7-9; J: TRBJ2-3; DNA: TGTGCCAGCGAACTCTACAGTGGCACAGATATGCAGTATTTT; CDR3: CASELYSGTDMQYF
D: TRBD1; size: .; V: TRBV9; J: TRBJ2-3; DNA: TGTGCCAGCAGCAGACGAGGACAGGGGGCAAGCACAGATACGCAGTATTTT; CDR3: CASSRRGQGASTDTQYF
D: .; size: .; V: TRBV10-3; J: TRBJ1-5; DNA: TGTGCCATCAGTGAGAGGGTAGGGTTGAATCAGCCCCAGCATTTT; CDR3: CAISERVGLNQPQHF
D: .; size: .; V: TRBV4-2; J: TRBJ2-3; DNA: TGTGCCAGCAGCCAAGAACGTTTGGGGGTTCGGACAGATACGCAGTATTTT; CDR3: CASSQERLGVRTDTQYF
D: .; size: once; V: TRBV7-9; J: TRBJ2-2; DNA: TGTGCCAGCACCTCATCTGTGCAGGGAAACACCGGGGAGCTGTTTTTT; CDR3: CASTSSVQGNTGELFF
D: .; size: .; V: TRBV7-6; J: TRBJ1-1; DNA: TGTGCCAGCAGCATCCCTGGGGCTCCTCGGACTGAAGCTTTCTTT; CDR3: CASSIPGAPRTEAFF
D: .; size: .; V: TRBV28; J: TRBJ2-1; DNA: TGTGCCAGCAGTTTAGGGGGCGAGCAGTTCTTC; CDR3: CASSLGGEQFF
D: .; size: .; V: TRBV11-2; J: TRBJ1-1; DNA: TGTGCCAGCACACTCCTCGGGGAAGCTTTCTTT; CDR3: CASTLLGEAFF
D: TRBD1; size: .; V: TRBV10-3; J: TRBJ1-1; DNA: TGTGCCATCAGTGGCGGGACAGGGCGGAACCTCCTCCTCTTT; CDR3: CAISGGTGRNLLLF
D: .; size: once; V: TRBV5-1; J: TRBJ2-7; DNA: TGCGCCAGCAGCCACGGGCTAGCTAGGGAGCAGTACTTC; CDR3: CASSHGLAREQYF
D: .; size: .; V: TRBV27; J: TRBJ2-7; DNA: TGTGCCAGCAGTTCCACTTCTATGACACCCTCCTACGAGCAGTACTTC; CDR3: CASSSTSMTPSYEQYF
D: .; size: once; V: TRBV19; J: TRBJ2-1; DNA: TGTGCCAGTAGTATAATGGGTATCGACAATGAGCAGTTCTTC; CDR3: CASSIMGIDNEQFF
D: .; size: .; V: TRBV19; J: TRBJ2-7; DNA: TGTGCCAGTAGTAGCCAGGGAGTCTCCTACGAGCAGTACTTC; CDR3: CASSSQGVSYEQYF
D: .; size: .; V: TRBV11-2; J: TRBJ2-1; DNA: TGTGCCAGCAGCTTAGACATTCTTGCGGAGGGGGTCAATGAGCAGTTCTTC; CDR3: CASSLDILAEGVNEQFF
D: TRBD1; size: .; V: TRBV28; J: TRBJ1-6; DNA: TGTGCCAGCAGCCTCAGGGGGGGATATTCACCCCTCCACTTT; CDR3: CASSLRGGYSPLHF
D: .; size: once; V: TRBV15; J: TRBJ2-1; DNA: TGTGCCACCAGCAGAGAAGCATTCCGGAGCTCCTACAATGAGCAGTTCTTC; CDR3: CATSREAFRSSYNEQFF
D: TRBD2; size: .; V: TRBV13; J: TRBJ2-1; DNA: TGTGCCAGCAGCGATAGACTAGCGGCATTAAGTCGGCAGTTCTTC; CDR3: CASSDRLAALSRQFF
D: TRBD2; size: few; V: TRBV10-3; J: TRBJ2-2; DNA: TGTGCCATCCCTAAGGCTAGCGGGTCGAACACCGGGGAGCTGTTTTTT; CDR3: CAIPKASGSNTGELFF
D: .; size: .; V: TRBV9; J: TRBJ2-3; DNA: TGTGCCAGCAGCGTAGTAGTCAGTGTCCCAGATACGCAGTATTTT; CDR3: CASSVVVSVPDTQYF
D: .; size: .; V: TRBV27; J: TRBJ2-7; DNA: TGTGCCAGCAGCCCCACCCTTCTAGCGTGGGAGCAGTACTTC; CDR3: CASSPTLLAWEQYF
D: TRBD2; size: .; V: TRBV27; J: TRBJ2-1; DNA: TGTGCCAGCAGTTTATCGGTGGCTAGCGGGGGAGTGAATGAGCAGTTCTTC; CDR3: CASSLSVASGGVNEQFF
D: TRBD2; size: once; V: TRBV10-1; J: TRBJ2-2; DNA: TGCGCCAGCAGTGAGGTACTAGCGGGAGAAACCGGGGAGCTGTTTTTT; CDR3: CASSEVLAGETGELFF
D: .; size: once; V: TRBV5-1; J: TRBJ1-5; DNA: TGCGCCAGCAGCTTGTCTTTCGGGAGCAATCAGCCCCAGCATTTT; CDR3: CASSLSFGSNQPQHF
D: .; size: .; V: TRBV29-1; J: TRBJ2-1; DNA: TGCAGCGTTGCCGTCAGCGCCATACTATACAATGAGCAGTTCTTC; CDR3: CSVAVSAILYNEQFF
D: TRBD2; size: once; V: TRBV28; J: TRBJ2-2; DNA: TGTGCCAGCAGGGGCAGACTAGCGGGAGGGCCGGAGCTGTTTTTT; CDR3: CASRGRLAGGPELFF
D: .; size: once; V: TRBV27; J: TRBJ2-7; DNA: TGTGCCAGCAGTTTCACAGGGAGTGCCTACGAGCAGTACTTC; CDR3: CASSFTGSAYEQYF
D: TRBD1; size: .; V: TRBV4-3; J: TRBJ1-4; DNA: TGCGCCAGCAGCCCTGTCAGGGGGACAACTAATGAAAAACTGTTTTTT; CDR3: CASSPVRGTTNEKLFF
D: .; size: .; V: TRBV10-1; J: TRBJ2-6; DNA: TGCGCCAGCAGTGATAAGGGTGAAGGCGCCAACGTCCTGACTTTC; CDR3: CASSDKGEGANVLTF
D: TRBD1; size: .; V: TRBV5-5; J: TRBJ1-1; DNA: TGTGCCAGCAGCTTTCCCGGGACAGGGAACACTGAAGCTTTCTTT; CDR3: CASSFPGTGNTEAFF
D: .; size: .; V: TRBV6-5; J: TRBJ1-1; DNA: TGTGCCAGCAGTTCCCCCCCGGGCACTGACGCTTTCTTT; CDR3: CASSSPPGTDAFF
D: TRBD2; size: .; V: TRBV7-9; J: TRBJ2-1; DNA: TGTGCCAGCAGTACTAGCGGGAGTCGCAATGAGCAGTTCTTC; CDR3: CASSTSGSRNEQFF
D: .; size: .; V: TRBV5-6; J: TRBJ1-1; DNA: TGTGCCAGCAGCGTCGGGTCGCACGACACTGAAGCTTTCTTT; CDR3: CASSVGSHDTEAFF
D: .; size: .; V: TRBV28; J: TRBJ2-7; DNA: TGTGCCAGCAGTATTACCGGGACCGCCTACGAGCAGTACTTC; CDR3: CASSITGTAYEQYF
D: TRBD2; size: .; V: TRBV5-4; J: TRBJ2-1; DNA: TGTGCCAGCAGCCCGCTAGCGGGAGGAAGGGATGAGCAGTTCTTC; CDR3: CASSPLAGGRDEQFF
D: .; size: .; V: TRBV19; J: TRBJ2-3; DNA: TGTGCCAGCCAGACAGATGCTAGCACAGATACGCAGTATTTT; CDR3: CASQTDASTDTQYF
D: .; size: .; V: TRBV7-9; J: TRBJ2-5; DNA: TGTGCCAGCAGCGCCGAGACAAGGAAGAGGGAGACCCAGTACTTC; CDR3: CASSAETRKRETQYF
D: TRBD2; size: .; V: TRBV5-7; J: TRBJ2-7; DNA: TGTGCCAGCATAACGGGGACTAGCGGGAGAGGGGGTGACGAGCAGTACTTC; CDR3: CASITGTSGRGGDEQYF
D: .; size: .; V: TRBV6-5; J: TRBJ1-2; DNA: TGTGCCACCCGTGGGGGGGAAGACTATGGCTACACCTTC; CDR3: CATRGGEDYGYTF
D: .; size: .; V: TRBV19; J: TRBJ2-7; DNA: TGTGCCAGTAGTATCGGGGTAACCTACGAGCAGTACTTC; CDR3: CASSIGVTYEQYF
D: .; size: .; V: TRBV11-2; J: TRBJ2-1; DNA: TGTGCCAGCAGCCGGCCGTTAACGGCTGAAAGAGAAGGGCAGTTCTTC; CDR3: CASSRPLTAEREGQFF
D: .; size: .; V: TRBV21-1; J: TRBJ2-2; DNA: TGTGCCAGCAGCAGACCCAGGGGTCTATGGACCGGGGAGCTGTTTTTT; CDR3: CASSRPRGLWTGELFF
D: TRBD1; size: .; V: TRBV28; J: TRBJ1-1; DNA: TGTGCCAGCAGTTTAGGATTGGGGACAGGAGGGACTGAAGCTTTCTTT; CDR3: CASSLGLGTGGTEAFF
D: .; size: .; V: TRBV5-1; J: TRBJ2-4; DNA: TGCGCCAGCAGCATCGCCGGGACCTCCGGACATAACATTCAGTACTTC; CDR3: CASSIAGTSGHNIQYF
D: .; size: .; V: TRBV6-4; J: TRBJ2-7; DNA: TGTGCCAGCTCCCACCGTGCTACCACCTACGAGCAGTACTTC; CDR3: CASSHRATTYEQYF
D: TRBD2; size: .; V: TRBV29-1; J: TRBJ2-1; DNA: TGCAGCGTTGAGTGGGTAGCGGGAGATCTCTACAATGAGCAGTTCTTC; CDR3: CSVEWVAGDLYNEQFF
D: .; size: .; V: TRBV9; J: TRBJ2-3; DNA: TGTGCCAGCAGCGTAGGAGGGGGGGAGCTTTTCACAGATACGCAGTATTTT; CDR3: CASSVGGGELFTDTQYF
D: .; size: .; V: TRBV7-9; J: TRBJ2-7; DNA: TGTGCCAGCAGCTTAGCGGAGGCAGGGGCGGTCGAGCAGTACTTC; CDR3: CASSLAEAGAVEQYF